Presented here are 29 T cell receptor beta chains from one specimen sequenced in a study of T cell clonotyping in hematopoietic cell transplantation (dated by TCRdb to the early 2020s). Libraries came from the immunoSEQ multiplex PCR assay. TCRdb stores this immuneACCESS table with in-frame sequences only. Part of the clones is absent; in the studies checked, under half of the shortfall reflects unresolved V genes, and no reason is known for the rest. This sample holds approximately 9,000 clones; more than 80% were observed only once. The ten largest make up under 65% of the sample. The label giving this sample's time point can be read as: recipient sample taken at acute GVHD onset. This specimen was PBMCs, taken at the time of graft-versus-host disease after allogeneic stem cell transplant. Source of these receptors: a male patient between 55 and 70 years old who had an allogeneic stem cell transplant from an unrelated donor, so the T cells may come from the graft donor. Some clones in this sample may be carry-over from other donors' samples.

The J gene is TRBJ1-6, the V gene TRBV19; 8 positions match TRBD1. The CDR3 sequence is 14 residues long. Germline values: CDR1 LNHDA, CDR2 SQIVND (reference sequence). The junction had 7 bases not matched to a gene; V was cut back by 6 bases and J by 9 bases. The CDR3, as DNA: TGTGCCAGTAGCCTCGACAGGGGCCGTTCACCCCTCCACTTT. Encoded protein: CASSLDRGRSPLHF. Looking up the rest from reference TRBV19 and TRBJ1-6 gives the full variable domain: DGGITQSPKYLFRKEGQNVTLSCEQNLNHDAMYWYRQDPGQGLRLIYYSQIVNDFQKGDIAEGYSVSREKKESFPLTVTSAQKNPTAFYLCASSLDRGRSPLHFGNGTRLTVT.

The V and J genes are TRBV4-3 and TRBJ1-3; D gene uncertain. Trimming removed 4 bases at V and 7 bases at J, with 14 bases between. Germline V gives CDR1 LGHNA, CDR2 YSLEER. This CDR3 region has 14 residues. The CDR3 sequence: CASSRSSEGNTIYF. The CDR3 bases are TGCGCCAGCAGCCGCTCATCAGAAGGGAACACCATATATTTT.

The chain uses TRBV29-1 and TRBJ2-3, with D possibly matching TRBD2 (5 bases). In germline, CDR1 is SQVTM, CDR2 ANQGSEA. This CDR3 is 13 amino acids long. The CDR3 sequence: CRAGGRAGDTQYF. CDR3 coding DNA: TGCAGGGCGGGCGGGCGAGCTGGAGATACGCAGTATTTT.

This CDR3 reads CASSRDRSYEQYF. Written as DNA, the CDR3 is TGTGCCAGCAGTCGGGACAGGTCCTACGAGCAGTACTTC. The chain combines TRBV6-5 with TRBJ2-7; 8 nucleotides line up with TRBD1. This CDR3 is 13 amino acids long. Germline lookup yields CDR1 MNHEY and CDR2 SVGAGI. V was clipped by 5 bases and J by 1 base; unmatched bases: 1.

This rearrangement joins TRBV29-1 to TRBJ2-3; 9 nucleotides agree with TRBD2. CDR3 length: 12 amino acids. Germline assignment: CDR1 SQVTM and CDR2 ANQGSEA. Here the CDR3 DNA reads TGCGTAGCGGGGGAGCGCGAAGATACGCAGTATTTT. Residues: CVAGEREDTQYF.

This clone was picked up a small number of times. This chain links TRBV6-1 with TRBJ1-2, with TRBD1 as a possible D gene (6 bases). This CDR3 region has 13 residues. V was clipped by 4 bases and J by 8 bases, with 14 bases between them. Germline V gene sequence: CDR1 MNHNS, CDR2 SASEGT. The CDR3 sequence: CASSGAGESGYTF. CDR3 nucleotide sequence: TGTGCCAGCAGTGGGGCAGGGGAGAGCGGCTACACCTTC.

The chain joins TRBV6-6 to TRBJ1-1; D may be TRBD1 (6 bases). Per the germline V gene, CDR1 is MNHNY and CDR2 is SVGAGI (reference sequence). This CDR3 has 14 residues. Trimming took 5 bases from V and 5 from J, leaving 15 bases between them. CDR3 amino acids: CASSQQGFGTEAFF. CDR3 bases: TGTGCCAGCAGTCAACAGGGTTTCGGGACTGAAGCTTTCTTT.

A few counts support this clone. This chain connects TRBV14 to TRBJ1-2, with D possibly matching TRBD1 (6 bases). This CDR3 contains 15 residues. V lost 0 bases to trimming and J lost 4 bases, with 12 bases between them. Germline loops: CDR1 SGHDN, CDR2 FVKESK. CDR3 sequence reads: CASSQEGGQIYGYTF. The CDR3 bases are TGTGCCAGCAGCCAAGAAGGCGGACAGATCTATGGCTACACCTTC.

A single count supports this clone. The rearrangement links TRBV7-2 to TRBJ2-7; 8 bases match TRBD2. Germline V gene lookup returns CDR1 SGHTA and CDR2 FQGNSA. V lost 4 bases and J lost 2; bases outside the gene matches: 4. CDR3 length: 14 residues. The CDR3, as DNA: TGTGCCAGCAGCTCCGGGACTAGAGCCTACGAGCAGTACTTC. This translates into CASSSGTRAYEQYF.

V gene TRBV9 combines with J gene TRBJ2-3; 7 bases are shared with TRBD2. This CDR3 is built from 16 residues. Germline CDR1 and CDR2: SGDLS and YYNGEE. After removal of 4 bases from V and 3 bases from J, the junction contained 11 bases not matched to a gene. The CDR3 protein is CASSPHRDYLTDTQYF. The DNA of the CDR3 is TGTGCCAGCAGCCCTCACCGGGACTACCTGACAGATACGCAGTATTTT.

The V gene is TRBV4-1, the J gene TRBJ2-7; D may be TRBD1 or TRBD2 (5 bases each). The CDR3 is 15 residues long. V was cut by 0 bases and J by 3 bases, with 12 bases left in between. The germline gives CDR1 MGHRA, CDR2 YSYEKL. CDR3 protein: CASSQDSSGGYEQYF. The CDR3 DNA follows: TGCGCCAGCAGCCAAGATTCCTCTGGGGGCTACGAGCAGTACTTC.

CDR3 loop: CASSESGILGSGQYF. The DNA of the CDR3 is TGTGCCAGCAGTGAATCAGGAATCCTAGGGTCGGGGCAGTACTTC. This chain links TRBV2 with TRBJ2-7; D ambiguous. Germline-derived CDR1 and CDR2 are SNHLY and FYNNEI. This CDR3 region has 15 residues. V was shortened by 2 bases and J by 9 bases, with 20 bases between the two germline ends.

The chain employs TRBV7-2 and TRBJ2-7; D is unclear. CDR3 size: 16 residues. Deletions cut 1 base from V and 0 bases from J, with 13 bases between. CDR1 is SGHTA, CDR2 FQGNSA, per germline. In DNA form, the CDR3 reads TGTGCCAGCAGCTTAGGTTCGGTGGTAAGCTCCTACGAGCAGTACTTC. Translating gives CASSLGSVVSSYEQYF. The entire variable domain, with the rest obtained from reference TRBV7-2 and TRBJ2-7, is as follows: GAGVSQSPSNKVTEKGKDVELRCDPISGHTALYWYRQSLGQGLEFLIYFQGNSAPDKSGLPSDRFSAERTGGSVSTLTIQRTQQEDSAVYLCASSLGSVVSSYEQYFGPGTRLTVT.

J is TRBJ2-7 and V is TRBV4-2, with 7 bases identical to TRBD1. Trimming cost V 8 bases and J 2 bases; bases outside gene matches: 9. Germline CDR1 reads LGHNA; CDR2 reads YNFKEQ. This CDR3 contains 14 residues. CDR3 nucleotide sequence: TGTGCCAGCGGGGCTTTGGGACAGACCTACGAGCAGTACTTC. Translated, it gives CASGALGQTYEQYF.

The chain is built from TRBV7-2 and TRBJ2-7; either TRBD1 or TRBD2 may fit D (6 bases each). The CDR3 consists of 13 residues. V lost 5 bases to trimming and J lost 11 bases, with 19 bases between them. Germline assignment: CDR1 SGHTA and CDR2 FQGNSA. CDR3 bases: TGTGCCAGCAGCCGAGGGGGACTCTCACGAGAGTACTTC. Translation gives CASSRGGLSREYF.

The gene calls are TRBV4-1 and TRBJ1-2; no clear D gene. The V end was cut by 1 base, the J end by 1 base, with 13 bases between. Germline-derived CDR1 and CDR2 are MGHRA and YSYEKL. The CDR3 length is 16 residues. CDR3: CASSQAAPTVNYGYTF. DNA of the CDR3: TGCGCCAGCAGCCAAGCCGCTCCGACGGTTAACTATGGCTACACCTTC.

The chain couples TRBV19 to TRBJ1-2, with D possibly matching TRBD1 (6 bases). V lost 6 bases, J lost 4 bases, and 15 bases lay in between. CDR1 is LNHDA, CDR2 SQIVND, per germline (reference sequence). This CDR3 has 14 residues. CDR3 sequence: CASSTETGIYGYTF. CDR3 in DNA: TGTGCCAGTAGCACGGAAACAGGGATCTATGGCTACACCTTC.

This rearrangement joins TRBV14 to TRBJ1-1; weak D call: TRBD1 (5 bases). V lost 1 base and J 11 bases, leaving 14 bases between the germline ends. Germline CDR1 and CDR2: SGHDN and FVKESK. The CDR3 sequence is 13 residues long. The CDR3 loop is CASSQGQGGDAFF. The CDR3 DNA follows: TGTGCCAGCAGCCAAGGGCAGGGTGGTGACGCTTTCTTT.

The chain is built from TRBV5-1 and TRBJ1-6, with TRBD1 as a possible D gene (5 bases). The CDR3 length is 15 residues. Germline V gene sequence: CDR1 SGHRS, CDR2 YFSETQ. The V gene lost 0 bases and the J gene lost 12 bases, with 16 bases spanning the gap. CDR3 protein: CASSLDGAGRQPLHF. The CDR3 DNA reads TGCGCCAGCAGCTTGGATGGGGCAGGGCGGCAACCCCTCCACTTT.

The chain carries TRBV15 and TRBJ2-7; D perhaps matches TRBD2 (6 bases). The CDR3 loop spans 14 amino acids. In germline, CDR1 is LNHNV, CDR2 YYDKDF (reference sequence). Deletions cut 0 bases from V and 2 bases from J, with 8 bases between. CDR3 sequence: CATSRERLAYEQYF. For the CDR3, the DNA is TGTGCCACCAGCAGAGAACGACTAGCCTACGAGCAGTACTTC.

The chain links TRBV7-2 to TRBJ1-2, with 7 bases fitting TRBD1. V shed 5 bases, J shed 2 bases, and the junction held 5 bases outside the gene matches. CDR1 SGHTA and CDR2 FQGNSA come from the germline V gene. The CDR3 is 14 amino acids. The CDR3, as DNA: TGTGCCAGCAGCCGGGACAGTCTCAACTATGGCTACACCTTC. This encodes CASSRDSLNYGYTF.

This chain joins TRBV5-1 and TRBJ2-1; 11 bases agree with TRBD2. CDR1 is SGHRS, CDR2 YFSETQ, per germline. J lost 4 bases, V lost 5 bases, and 5 bases had no gene match. This CDR3 has 15 amino acids. CDR3 bases: TGCGCCAGCAGGTCGCTAGCGGGGGGATACAATGAGCAGTTCTTC. Translation: CASRSLAGGYNEQFF.

The V gene is TRBV14, the J gene TRBJ2-5; 9 bases align to TRBD1. V shed 0 bases and J 5 bases; nucleotides not matched to a gene: 7. The CDR3 is 16 amino acids. CDR1 and CDR2 (germline): SGHDN, FVKESK. CDR3 residues: CASSQERDRAGETQYF. The CDR3 DNA sequence: TGTGCCAGCAGCCAAGAACGGGACAGGGCCGGGGAGACCCAGTACTTC.

The rearrangement uses TRBV6-5 and TRBJ1-2; D gene uncertain. CDR3 size: 15 residues. Germline CDR1 is MNHEY and CDR2 is SVGAGI. V was clipped by 4 bases and J by 6 bases, with 18 bases between them. CDR3 in amino acids: CASSSDLWSPDGYTF. DNA of the CDR3: TGTGCCAGCAGTTCCGACCTTTGGTCCCCCGATGGCTACACCTTC.

CDR3 coding DNA: TGTGCCAGCAGTGCAGGGGGCGCGAGTACTGAAGCTTTCTTT. As protein: CASSAGGASTEAFF. This chain joins TRBV2 and TRBJ1-1; 8 nucleotides match TRBD1. The CDR3 spans 14 residues. V was clipped by 4 bases and J by 5 bases; unmatched bases: 6. Germline CDR1 is SNHLY and CDR2 is FYNNEI.

The V and J genes are TRBV7-2 and TRBJ1-3; 9 bases match TRBD1. The CDR3 length is 14 residues. Germline assignment: CDR1 SGHTA and CDR2 FQGNSA. J was trimmed by 6 bases and V by 3 bases; bases with no gene match: 3. CDR3 in amino acids: CASSFTGGENTIYF. In DNA, the CDR3 is TGTGCCAGCAGCTTTACAGGGGGCGAAAACACCATATATTTT.

CDR3: CASSVAGAEYNEQFF. CDR3 in DNA: TGTGCCAGCAGCGTAGCTGGGGCCGAATACAATGAGCAGTTCTTC. The chain carries TRBV9 and TRBJ2-1; tentative D call: TRBD1 (5 bases). The germline V gene encodes CDR1 SGDLS and CDR2 YYNGEE. The CDR3 is 15 residues long. With 0 bases removed from V and 4 bases from J, the gap between germline ends came to 11 bases.

The CDR3: CASSVEVASSYNEQFF. The CDR3 DNA reads as TGTGCCAGCAGCGTAGAGGTTGCCAGCTCCTACAATGAGCAGTTCTTC. This chain uses TRBV9 with TRBJ2-1; no firm D call. V was pared by 0 bases and J by 0 bases, with 10 bases between. The germline CDR1 and CDR2 sequences are SGDLS and YYNGEE. The CDR3 has 16 amino acids. Using reference TRBV9 and TRBJ2-1 for the parts outside the CDR3, the full variable domain is DSGVTQTPKHLITATGQRVTLRCSPRSGDLSVYWYQQSLDQGLQFLIQYYNGEERAKGNILERFSAQQFPDLHSELNLSSLELGDSALYFCASSVEVASSYNEQFFGPGTRLTVL.

This clone was detected once. The chain uses TRBV6-1 and TRBJ2-7; D gene unclear. The germline V and J ends were trimmed by 4 bases and 0 bases, with 7 bases remaining between them. CDR1 is MNHNS and CDR2 is SASEGT in the germline V gene. CDR3 length: 13 residues. The CDR3 DNA sequence: TGTGCCAGCAGTGCCCCCTCCTCCTACGAGCAGTACTTC. Its translation is CASSAPSSYEQYF.